A single sample is the source of the 30 T cell receptor beta chains below, sequenced in a study of T cells after yellow fever vaccination. A single record per CDR3 protein comes from TCRdb applying MiXCR to the 5' RACE reads. Found here are a few hundred thousand distinct CDR3 sequences, 18% of them singletons; the top ten hold roughly a sixth. Sequencing was performed on PBMCs, taken before the yellow fever booster vaccination. These receptors all stem from a young man who received the YFV17D yellow fever vaccine.

The rearrangement links TRBV5-1 to TRBJ1-1; D remains ambiguous. Germline assignment: CDR1 SGHRS and CDR2 YFSETQ. The CDR3 sequence is 15 residues long. V was pared by 0 bases and J by 1 base, with 10 bases between. The CDR3: CASSLDGTPNTEAFF. As DNA, the CDR3 is TGCGCCAGCAGCTTGGACGGCACCCCGAACACTGAAGCTTTCTTT.

This clonotype showed up many times. The J gene is TRBJ2-1, the V gene TRBV7-2, with 13 bases aligning to TRBD2. The CDR3 totals 15 residues. Germline V lookup: CDR1 SGHTA, CDR2 FQGNSA. The J segment lost 9 bases and the V segment lost 5 bases, leaving 7 bases of the junction unmatched. The CDR3 sequence: CASSPTSGGPGEQFF. The CDR3 region has the DNA TGTGCCAGCAGCCCGACTAGCGGGGGGCCGGGTGAGCAGTTCTTC.

The genes are TRBV4-1 and TRBJ2-1; a weak D match, TRBD2 (5 bases). The ends were cut back, 0 bases at V and 2 bases at J, with 17 bases in the middle. The CDR3 covers 18 residues. Per germline, CDR1 MGHRA and CDR2 YSYEKL. CDR3 nucleotides: TGCGCCAGCAGCCAAGATCGGGATTTCAGCGGCCCCTACAATGAGCAGTTCTTC. Translation: CASSQDRDFSGPYNEQFF.

This clonotype was detected a few times. The chain links TRBV7-9 to TRBJ2-7, with 7 bases fitting TRBD1. V lost 5 bases and J lost 5; bases outside the gene matches: 3. The germline V gene has CDR1 SEHNR and CDR2 FQNEAQ (reference sequence). This CDR3 region has 12 residues. The CDR3 bases are TGTGCCAGCAGCGTCACAGGGGACGAGCAGTACTTC. Amino acids: CASSVTGDEQYF.

CDR3: CASGSGTGINEQFF. The CDR3 DNA follows: TGTGCTAGTGGTTCCGGGACAGGGATCAATGAGCAGTTCTTC. The V and J genes are TRBV12-5 and TRBJ2-1; TRBD1 aligns across 9 bases. V shed 4 bases and J 6 bases; nucleotides not matched to a gene: 4. Germline loops: CDR1 LGHNT, CDR2 FRNRAP. The CDR3 runs to 14 residues. Full variable domain (missing parts from reference TRBV12-5 and TRBJ2-1): DARVTQTPRHKVTEMGQEVTMRCQPILGHNTVFWYRQTMMQGLELLAYFRNRAPLDDSGMPKDRFSAEMPDATLATLKIQPSEPRDSAVYFCASGSGTGINEQFFGPGTRLTVL.

The chain combines TRBV5-1 with TRBJ2-5; 8 bases map to TRBD1. The CDR3 runs to 15 residues. Germline values: CDR1 SGHRS, CDR2 YFSETQ. The V gene end was trimmed by 0 bases and the J gene end by 5 bases; junction bases not matched to a gene: 6. The CDR3 spells CASSLGQGRMETQYF. The CDR3, as DNA: TGCGCCAGCAGCTTGGGACAGGGGAGAATGGAGACCCAGTACTTC.

This chain uses TRBV18 with TRBJ1-1; weak D call: TRBD1 (6 bases). This CDR3 has 13 amino acids. The germline gives CDR1 KGHSH, CDR2 LQKENI. Trimming stripped 2 bases from V and 5 bases from J, with 9 bases between. The CDR3 nucleotides read TGTGCCAGCTCACCAGCGAGGGGGACTGAAGCTTTCTTT. Translated: CASSPARGTEAFF.

This rearrangement joins TRBV10-2 to TRBJ1-2, with a possible D match to TRBD1 (5 bases). Germline V lookup: CDR1 WSHSY, CDR2 SAAADI. V was cut by 10 bases and J by 7 bases, with 13 bases left in between. The CDR3 spans 11 residues. The CDR3 sequence is CATSAGGGYTF. The CDR3 nucleotides are TGCGCCACCTCAGCGGGGGGTGGCTACACCTTC.

This clonotype was observed many times. The chain is built from TRBV11-2 and TRBJ1-3; D gene ambiguous. Trimming stripped 5 bases from V and 0 bases from J, with 17 bases between. Looked up from germline, CDR1 is SGHAT and CDR2 is FQNNGV. The CDR3 loop spans 17 amino acids. In DNA, the CDR3 is TGTGCCAGCAGCCGAAACCCCAAGGGCCTCTCTGGAAACACCATATATTTT. Translation gives CASSRNPKGLSGNTIYF.

Only a few counts were recorded for this clonotype. The chain is built from TRBV28 and TRBJ2-7; 7 bases line up with TRBD2. Trimming took 5 bases from V and 3 from J; bases not matched to a gene: 10. Germline assignment: CDR1 MDHEN and CDR2 SYDVKM. CDR3 size: 15 residues. The DNA for the CDR3 is TGTGCCAGCAGTCCGGGGGGAGCGGGGCGCTACGAGCAGTACTTC. It yields the protein CASSPGGAGRYEQYF.

This chain links TRBV7-2 with TRBJ2-3; 8 nucleotides agree with TRBD2. The germline V gene encodes CDR1 SGHTA and CDR2 FQGNSA. The junction had 12 bases not matched to a gene; V was cut back by 5 bases and J by 2 bases. CDR3 length: 17 residues. The CDR3 region has the DNA TGTGCCAGCAGCCGAGTTGCGGGGGGCCCTAACACAGATACGCAGTATTTT. Amino acid sequence: CASSRVAGGPNTDTQYF.

This clonotype was seen only a few times. This chain links TRBV12-3 or TRBV12-4 with TRBJ2-3; the D is unclear. Deletions cut 6 bases from V and 1 base from J, with 5 bases between. This CDR3 is 12 amino acids long. For the CDR3, the DNA is TGTGCCAGCAGGCCGCGCACAGATACGCAGTATTTT. Amino acids: CASRPRTDTQYF.

The rearrangement uses TRBV20-1 and TRBJ2-1, with 13 nucleotides matching TRBD2. This CDR3 is built from 15 residues. Per germline, CDR1 DFQATT and CDR2 SNEGSKA (reference sequence). With V trimmed by 7 bases and J by 0 bases, 3 bases remained unmatched. CDR3 bases: TGCAGTGTCGGACTAGCGGGGGTCTCCTACAATGAGCAGTTCTTC. This codes for CSVGLAGVSYNEQFF.

In this sample, this clonotype turned up a few times. An end of the junction differs from the germline gene, which may be a read error. The CDR3 loop reads CASIYSGLAGGTVFDEQFF. The DNA for the CDR3 is TGTGCCAGCATTTACTCGGGACTAGCGGGGGGCACGGTATTCGATGAGCAGTTCTTC. The V call is TRBV6-5, the J call TRBJ2-1; 15 bases map to TRBD2. Germline-derived CDR1 and CDR2 are MNHEY and SVGAGI. CDR3 length: 19 residues.

The J gene is TRBJ2-5, the V gene TRBV6-6; D possibly corresponds to TRBD1 (6 bases). V gave up 6 bases and J gave up 5 bases, with 22 bases separating them. Looked up from germline, CDR1 is MNHNY and CDR2 is SVGAGI (reference sequence). The CDR3 has 16 residues. The CDR3 is CASSSPAWTAHETQYF. DNA for the CDR3: TGTGCCAGCAGCTCTCCGGCCTGGACAGCCCATGAGACCCAGTACTTC.

The J gene is TRBJ1-3, the V gene TRBV20-1; D is uncertain. The CDR3 is made up of 15 amino acids. Per germline, CDR1 DFQATT and CDR2 SNEGSKA (reference sequence). V lost 6 bases, J lost 2 bases, and 17 bases lay in between. The CDR3 bases are TGCAGTGCCCGGCGGCGGCAGGAACCTGGAAACACCATATATTTT. As protein: CSARRRQEPGNTIYF.

This clonotype was found a few times. The chain employs TRBV7-2 and TRBJ1-1; 9 positions agree with TRBD1. J lost 11 bases, V lost 5 bases, and 18 bases had no gene match. The CDR3 contains 16 residues. Per the germline V gene, CDR1 is SGHTA and CDR2 is FQGNSA. This CDR3 is CASSVNPGQGPAYAFF. The CDR3 DNA is TGTGCCAGCAGCGTCAATCCGGGACAGGGCCCTGCGTATGCTTTCTTT. The full variable domain, in which reference TRBV7-2 and TRBJ1-1 provide the parts outside the CDR3, is GAGVSQSPSNKVTEKGKDVELRCDPISGHTALYWYRQSLGQGLEFLIYFQGNSAPDKSGLPSDRFSAERTGGSVSTLTIQRTQQEDSAVYLCASSVNPGQGPAYAFFGQGTRLTVV.

The table lists this clonotype with a few counts. This chain links TRBV5-1 with TRBJ2-1, with 9 positions matching TRBD2. CDR1 is SGHRS, CDR2 YFSETQ, per germline. With V trimmed by 3 bases and J by 2 bases, 6 bases remained unmatched. The CDR3 length is 16 residues. CDR3 protein: CASSSYSGGPYNEQFF. CDR3 DNA: TGCGCCAGCAGCTCGTACAGCGGGGGGCCCTACAATGAGCAGTTCTTC.

The J gene is TRBJ2-5, the V gene TRBV6-5; 11 bases match TRBD2. With 2 bases clipped from V and 2 bases from J, the junction kept 7 bases outside the gene matches. The CDR3 covers 17 residues. CDR1 is MNHEY, CDR2 SVGAGI, per germline. The CDR3 nucleotides read TGTGCCAGCAGTTACCTTAGCGGGGGGGCTGGGCAAGAGACCCAGTACTTC. This gives the protein CASSYLSGGAGQETQYF.

The V and J genes are TRBV7-2 and TRBJ1-5; no clear D. V was pared by 0 bases and J by 6 bases, with 9 bases between. The CDR3 length is 14 residues. In germline, CDR1 is SGHTA, CDR2 FQGNSA. The DNA for the CDR3 is TGTGCCAGCAGCTTAGCCCCGAGCGGTCAGCCCCAGCATTTT. Amino acid sequence: CASSLAPSGQPQHF.

V and J are TRBV7-2 and TRBJ2-3, with 8 bases fitting TRBD2. J lost 1 base, V lost 5 bases, and 5 bases had no gene match. This CDR3 has 15 residues. Germline lookup yields CDR1 SGHTA and CDR2 FQGNSA. DNA for the CDR3: TGTGCCAGCAGCCCGGGGGGGCTGGGCACAGATACGCAGTATTTT. Its translation is CASSPGGLGTDTQYF.

In this sample, this clonotype turned up many times. As DNA, the CDR3 is TGTGCCAGCAGCGGACAGATGAACACTGAAGCTTTCTTT. Protein: CASSGQMNTEAFF. This chain links TRBV12-3 or TRBV12-4 with TRBJ1-1; TRBD1 might be the D (6 bases). This CDR3 comprises 13 residues. Trimming cost V 6 bases and J 0 bases, with 8 bases left between them.

V usage is TRBV7-9 and J usage is TRBJ2-5; TRBD2 is a possible D gene (6 bases). CDR1 is SEHNR and CDR2 is FQNEAQ in the germline V gene (reference sequence). The CDR3 totals 15 residues. The V gene lost 2 bases and the J gene lost 1 base, with 11 bases spanning the gap. The CDR3 nucleotides are TGTGCCAGCAGCTTAAATAGGCGGGGCCAAGAGACCCAGTACTTC. The encoded protein is CASSLNRRGQETQYF. The variable domain in full, completed from reference TRBV7-9 and TRBJ2-5, reads DTGVSQNPRHKITKRGQNVTFRCDPISEHNRLYWYRQTLGQGPEFLTYFQNEAQLEKSRLLSDRFSAERPKGSFSTLEIQRTEQGDSAMYLCASSLNRRGQETQYFGPGTRLLVL.

This clonotype was counted between two and nine times. The chain employs TRBV6-2 or TRBV6-3 and TRBJ2-4; perhaps TRBD2 as D (5 bases). Germline values: CDR1 MNHEY, CDR2 SVGEGT. Trimming shortened V by 6 bases and J by 1 base, and 13 bases separated the two germline ends. This CDR3 has 15 amino acids. The CDR3: CASRDPLGAKNIQYF. In DNA, the CDR3 is TGTGCCAGCAGAGACCCACTAGGGGCCAAAAACATTCAGTACTTC.

The chain combines TRBV7-2 with TRBJ2-1; no reliable D call. V dropped 5 bases and J dropped 12 bases, with 23 bases sitting between them. CDR3 size: 15 residues. The germline V gene encodes CDR1 SGHTA and CDR2 FQGNSA. This CDR3 is CASSPWISTRSVQFF. As DNA, the CDR3 is TGTGCCAGCAGCCCCTGGATTTCGACCCGTTCGGTGCAGTTCTTC. Using reference TRBV7-2 and TRBJ2-1 for the parts outside the CDR3, the full variable domain is GAGVSQSPSNKVTEKGKDVELRCDPISGHTALYWYRQSLGQGLEFLIYFQGNSAPDKSGLPSDRFSAERTGGSVSTLTIQRTQQEDSAVYLCASSPWISTRSVQFFGPGTRLTVL.

The CDR3 loop is CASSLARTSGGHQETQYF. The CDR3 DNA follows: TGTGCCAGCAGCTTAGCTCGGACTAGCGGGGGACACCAAGAGACCCAGTACTTC. The chain has TRBV7-6 and TRBJ2-5; 13 bases line up with TRBD2. Germline CDR1 SGHVS, CDR2 FNYEAQ. Germline trimming cut 0 bases from V and 0 bases from J; bases unmatched to any gene: 4. The CDR3 has 18 residues.

V is TRBV28 and J is TRBJ2-1; 8 nucleotides match TRBD1. The CDR3 consists of 13 residues. Germline V gene sequence: CDR1 MDHEN, CDR2 SYDVKM. With 6 bases clipped from V and 9 bases from J, the junction kept 7 bases outside the gene matches. Here the CDR3 reads CASSRQGMVEQFF. The CDR3 region has the DNA TGTGCCAGCAGCCGACAGGGGATGGTTGAGCAGTTCTTC.

The V call is TRBV11-2, the J call TRBJ2-1; D ambiguous. CDR3 length equals 17 residues. V was shortened by 5 bases and J by 2 bases, with 19 bases between the two germline ends. CDR1 and CDR2 (germline): SGHAT, FQNNGV. Here the CDR3 DNA reads TGTGCCAGCAGCGATTGGGCCGCCAAAGGCGCCTACAATGAGCAGTTCTTC. Translating gives CASSDWAAKGAYNEQFF.

This clonotype occurred a few times. This chain joins TRBV4-2 and TRBJ1-5; TRBD1 is a possible D gene (6 bases). CDR1 and CDR2 (germline): LGHNA, YNFKEQ. The V and J ends lost 6 bases and 4 bases respectively, with 16 bases between them. The length of the CDR3 is 15 residues. CDR3 region: CASRRTEGGNQPQHF. The DNA for the CDR3 is TGTGCCAGCAGAAGGACAGAGGGAGGTAATCAGCCCCAGCATTTT.

This chain uses TRBV10-3 with TRBJ1-1; no clear D gene. Trimming removed 7 bases at V and 5 bases at J, with 14 bases between. The CDR3 has 13 residues. Germline lookup yields CDR1 ENHRY and CDR2 SYGVKD. The CDR3 protein is CAINGVKGTEAFF. CDR3 nucleotides: TGTGCCATCAACGGGGTCAAGGGAACTGAAGCTTTCTTT.